A selection of T cell receptor delta chains follows, all from one sample in a study of Vδ1+ human thymocytes. TCRdb made new clone calls on the multiplex PCR reads using CATT. The sample records about 50,000 delta-chain clones, approximately 16% being singletons. The sequencing sample was made of Vdelta1+ gamma-delta thymocytes from the thymus. Source of these receptors: a girl in the first two years of life who had congenital heart surgery. Both conserved end residues are part of each CDR3. The order of the fields is D gene, clone size, V gene, J gene, CDR3 protein, CDR3 DNA. The D gene is left open where the match is weak. The size field is filled for only some rows; it gives once, few, many or a size class.

>NA|few|TRDV1|TRDJ1
CALGELTAYTDKLIF
TGTGCTCTTGGGGAACTAACGGCCTACACCGATAAACTCATCTTT
>NA|few|TRDV1|TRDJ1
CALGVLPPEPDKLIF
TGTGCTCTTGGGGTCCTCCCCCCCGAACCCGATAAACTCATCTTT
>TRDD3|NA|TRDV1|TRDJ1
CAVGELQVPSYGRWGIRIGTDKLIF
TGTGCTGTTGGGGAACTACAAGTTCCTTCCTACGGTCGCTGGGGGATACGGATCGGTACCGATAAACTCATCTTT
>NA|NA|TRDV1|TRDJ1
CALVSPTSDWVYTDKLIF
TGTGCTCTTGTCTCGCCTACGTCGGACTGGGTGTACACCGATAAACTCATCTTT
>NA|few|TRDV2|TRDJ1
CACDRTGSKDDKLIF
TGTGCCTGTGACCGTACTGGGAGTAAGGACGATAAACTCATCTTT
>TRDD2|NA|TRDV1|TRDJ1
CALGEPAFLREWGPDKPIF
TGTGCTCTTGGGGAGCCGGCCTTCCTACGAGAATGGGGGCCCGATAAACCCATCTTT
>TRDD3|NA|TRDV1|TRDJ1
CALGTGTFIFLRLGDTLYTDKLIF
TGTGCTCTTGGGACTGGAACCTTTATCTTCCTACGGCTGGGGGATACGCTATACACCGATAAACTCATCTTT
>TRDD3|NA|TRDV1|TRDJ1
CALGELQFSNWGIQGHTDKLIF
TGTGCTCTTGGGGAACTCCAATTCTCCAACTGGGGGATACAGGGACACACCGATAAACTCATCTTT
>TRDD3|NA|TRDV1|TRDJ1
CALGHTPPGLPLYCYWGDAHDHLKLIF
TGTGCTCTTGGACACACCCCCCCAGGCCTTCCGCTTTATTGCTACTGGGGGGACGCCCATGACCATCTGAAACTCATCTTT
>TRDD3|few|TRDV1|TRDJ1
CALGELGRGMITDKLIF
TGTGCTCTTGGGGAACTTGGAAGGGGGATGATAACCGATAAACTCATCTTT
>NA|NA|TRDV1|TRDJ1
CALGEPPEYTDKLIF
TGTGCTCTTGGGGAACCACCCGAGTACACCGATAAACTCATCTTT
>TRDD3|few|TRDV1|TRDJ1
CALGNGTVVLGDYYTDKLIF
TGTGCTCTTGGGAACGGGACGGTCGTACTGGGGGACTACTACACCGATAAACTCATCTTT
>TRDD3|few|TRDV1|TRDJ1
CALGELLTGGPYTDKLIF
TGTGCTCTTGGGGAACTCCTTACTGGGGGGCCGTACACCGATAAACTCATCTTT
>NA|few|TRDV1|TRDJ1
CALGEPGAHRNTDKLIF
TGTGCTCTTGGGGAACCAGGGGCCCACCGGAACACCGATAAACTCATCTTT
>NA|NA|TRDV1|TRDJ1
CALGEDSDYTDKLIF
TGTGCTCTTGGGGAGGATTCCGATTACACCGATAAACTCATCTTT
>TRDD3|NA|TRDV1|TRDJ1
CALGELALRWGILPYTDKLIF
TGTGCTCTTGGGGAACTAGCTTTACGTTGGGGGATTCTACCGTACACCGATAAACTCATCTTT
>TRDD3|NA|TRDV1|TRDJ1
CALGEPVSYALLGDTPANLSSTDKLIF
TGTGCTCTTGGGGAACCGGTTTCCTACGCCTTACTGGGGGATACGCCCGCCAACCTGAGCTCCACCGATAAACTCATCTTT
>TRDD2|NA|TRDV1|TRDJ1
CALGEGLPTQVTDKLIF
TGTGCTCTTGGGGAAGGCCTTCCTACGCAAGTCACCGATAAACTCATCTTT
>NA|NA|TRDV1|TRDJ1
CALGLRENPDGGWGRNTDKLIF
TGTGCTCTTGGCCTCAGGGAGAATCCTGACGGGGGCTGGGGTCGGAACACCGATAAACTCATCTTT
>TRDD3|few|TRDV3|TRDJ1
CAFLPPPPLGDTPGIKLIF
TGTGCCTTCCTTCCGCCTCCCCCTCTGGGGGATACGCCTGGGATTAAACTCATCTTT
>TRDD3|NA|TRDV1|TRDJ1
CALGELAYLGDTVDKLIF
TGTGCTCTTGGGGAACTGGCTTATCTGGGGGATACCGTCGATAAACTCATCTTT
>NA|NA|TRDV1|TRDJ2
CALGVRRAQLFF
TGTGCTCTTGGCGTACGCCGAGCACAACTCTTCTTT
>TRDD3|few|TRDV1|TRDJ1
CALGELGPTYLRGIRHSDKLIF
TGTGCTCTTGGGGAACTAGGGCCTACATACCTGAGGGGGATACGCCATTCCGATAAACTCATCTTT
>TRDD3|few|TRDV1|TRDJ1
CAQAPGGTNRKLIF
TGTGCTCAGGCACCTGGGGGCACAAACCGTAAACTCATCTTT
>NA|few|TRDV1|TRDJ1
CALGEPRGSYPPDKLIF
TGTGCTCTTGGGGAACCACGGGGGAGCTATCCCCCCGATAAACTCATCTTT
>TRDD3|NA|TRDV1|TRDJ1
CALGERPSYVGTGGYTITGDKLIF
TGTGCTCTTGGGGAAAGGCCTTCCTACGTCGGTACTGGGGGATATACAATCACCGGCGATAAACTCATCTTT
>TRDD3|few|TRDV1|TRDJ1
CALKAVSSTGGDTDKLIF
TGTGCTCTTAAGGCCGTATCGAGTACTGGGGGAGACACCGATAAACTCATCTTT
>TRDD3|NA|TRDV1|TRDJ1
CALGGTYCTGVIF
TGTGCTCTTGGGGGGACCTACTGTACTGGGGTGATCTTT
>TRDD3|NA|TRDV1|TRDJ1
CALGHLRELVLGDTSYTDKLIF
TGTGCTCTTGGGCACCTACGCGAACTAGTACTGGGGGATACCTCCTACACCGATAAACTCATCTTT
>TRDD3|NA|TRDV1|TRDJ1
CALGELRVRRLGEKTYTDKLIF
TGTGCTCTTGGGGAACTAAGAGTACGTCGACTGGGGGAAAAGACTTACACCGATAAACTCATCTTT
>NA|NA|TRDV1|TRDJ1
CALGELSLPTAGGYRSGGTDKLIF
TGTGCTCTTGGGGAACTCTCCCTTCCTACCGCAGGGGGATACAGGAGTGGGGGTACCGATAAACTCATCTTT